This entry describes one TCR beta chain. Here immunoSEQ multiplex PCR was the method, and the copy in TCRdb shows in-frame clones only, minus some. The table includes 75,000 to 90,000 clones, 80% to 95% detected once. CDR1 SGDLS and CDR2 YYNGEE come from the germline V gene. The CDR3 runs to 16 residues. The V and J ends lost 4 bases and 3 bases, in that order; junction bases with no gene match: 9. The data stem from a study of human versus mouse CDR3 diversity and MHC coevolution. The material sequenced was naive CD4+ T cells from blood. The subset is: CD45RO-negative CD62L-positive naive CD4 T cells. The rearrangement links TRBV9 to TRBJ2-3, with 9 nucleotides matching TRBD1. The sequence was obtained from a person between 30 and 69 years old in good health. The DNA of the CDR3 is TGTGCCAGCAGCCTATGGACAGGGGATCAGACAGATACGCAGTATTTT. It translates to CASSLWTGDQTDTQYF.